The clone carrying this TCR beta chain appeared once. The antigen remains unidentified. The CDR3 totals 14 residues. V dropped 0 bases and J dropped 6 bases, with 10 bases sitting between them. Looked up from germline, CDR1 is SGHRS and CDR2 is YFSETQ. The sample comes from a study of T cell responses to AZD1222 COVID-19 vaccine. Study results and caveats: A mostly white British donor set with more females was recruited, and clonal diversity was possibly underestimated.

Measured with immunoSEQ multiplex PCR; TCRdb has only the in-frame clones, and not every one. The top ten hold 9.5% to 13% of the sample, which has tens of thousands of clones, 85% to 90% seen once. This receptor was obtained from an adult who received the AZD1222 COVID-19 vaccine. The rearrangement joins TRBV5-1 to TRBJ2-1; the D gene is possibly TRBD1 (6 bases). The sample in question was peripheral blood, obtained 28 days after the second AZD1222 dose. Here the CDR3 DNA reads TGCGCCAGCAGCTTGGGTAGCAGGGGCAATGAGCAGTTCTTC. This gives the protein CASSLGSRGNEQFF.